This TCR beta chain was retrieved from a study of blood T cells in healthy people across ages. The CDR3 is made up of 13 amino acids. Germline lookup yields CDR1 DFQATT and CDR2 SNEGSKA (reference sequence). Through a sample-barcoded 5' primer and a J-beta primer mix, a second PCR was run for roughly 6 to 11 cycles. TCRdb re-analysed the 5' RACE reads in MiXCR, keeping a single row per CDR3 protein. The sample yields under 800,000 distinct CDR3 sequences, roughly 45% seen once. Source material: blood. The TCR originated in a woman aged 55-75 years in good health. The chain is built from TRBV20-1 and TRBJ2-4; D possibly corresponds to TRBD2 (6 bases). Near its end, the DNA agrees better with TRBJ2-7, so the J call may be wrong. This CDR3 is CSARIAVSYEQYF. The CDR3 DNA reads as TGCAGTGCTAGAATAGCGGTCTCCTACGAGCAGTACTTC.